The 16 T cell receptor beta chains given below trace back to one sample, sequenced in a study of response to subunit inactivated influenza vaccine (dated by TCRdb to 2016 to 2018). Library preparation was by RT-PCR. The sequencer listed for this sample is Illumina HiSeq 2500. TCRdb's own reprocessing of the public reads used fastp at Q25 and MiXCR and kept productive beta chains. Duplicate CDR3 protein sequences are folded into a single record with the most common DNA and genes. Across this sample there are about half a million distinct CDR3 sequences, with less than 10% seen only once. The ten largest clonotypes hold 10% to 15% of the sample. The input for sequencing was PBMCs from blood, taken less than 25 months after vaccination. Receptors originate from a man between 50 and 69 years old who received an inactivated influenza vaccine. Donor details come from another sample of the same person, matched by shared clones.

This clonotype was detected ten times or more. The V call is TRBV11-2, the J call TRBJ2-1; possible D gene TRBD1, 5 bases. The length of the CDR3 is 15 residues. Trimming left V 3 bases short and J 2 bases short, with 11 bases between. The V gene's germline CDR1 is SGHAT and CDR2 FQNNGV. In nucleotides, the CDR3 is TGTGCCAGCAGCTTTAGTCAGGGAACCTACAATGAGCAGTTCTTC. It is translated as CASSFSQGTYNEQFF.

As for this clonotype: A much larger clonotype is one base distant, so this may be a read error. The rearrangement joins TRBV12-3 or TRBV12-4 to TRBJ2-3, with D possibly being TRBD2 (6 bases). This CDR3 has 12 amino acids. CDR3 DNA: TGTGCCAGCAGTGCGGAGGGGCTTACGGAGTATTTT. It yields the protein CASSAEGLTEYF.

This clonotype has only a few counts. The chain couples TRBV6-2 or TRBV6-3 to TRBJ1-1; no clear D. The CDR3 has 12 residues. Trimming removed 5 bases from V and 8 bases from J, with 12 bases in between. CDR1 MNHEY and CDR2 SVGEGT come from the germline V gene. CDR3 coding DNA: TGTGCCAGCAGTATGCGGGCCATAGAAGCTTTCTTT. This gives the protein CASSMRAIEAFF.

Only a few counts were recorded for this clonotype. V gene TRBV25-1 combines with J gene TRBJ1-4; no definite D call. V lost 3 bases and J 4 bases, leaving 9 bases between the germline ends. CDR1 is MGHDK, CDR2 SYGVNS, per germline. CDR3 length: 14 residues. The CDR3 sequence is CASSDEGFNEKLFF. In DNA, the CDR3 is TGTGCCAGCAGTGACGAGGGATTTAATGAAAAACTGTTTTTT.

The chain is built from TRBV21-1 and TRBJ2-2; the tabulated D call, TRBD2, remains unverified against the DNA. TRBV21-1 is tagged as a pseudogene. The CDR3 consists of 13 residues. The chain's CDR3 is CASSGGGDGELFF. The CDR3 region has the DNA TGTGCCAGCAGCGGAGGAGGGGACGGGGAGCTGTTTTTT.

This clonotype was recorded many times. This chain uses TRBV12-3 or TRBV12-4 with TRBJ1-6; 10 bases match TRBD1. The CDR3 length is 15 residues. With V trimmed by 6 bases and J by 10 bases, 9 bases remained unmatched. CDR3 sequence (DNA): TGTGCCAGCAGCCTAATGACAGGGGGCGGATCACCCCTCCACTTT. Its translation: CASSLMTGGGSPLHF.

Ten or more counts support this clonotype. V usage is TRBV20-1 and J usage is TRBJ2-7; D might be TRBD1 or TRBD2, each matching 5 bases. Between the trimmed V and J ends, which lost 6 bases and 6 bases, there was a span of 18 bases. Germline CDR1 DFQATT, CDR2 SNEGSKA (reference sequence). This CDR3 comprises 13 residues. The CDR3 here is CSAPGIGLGEQYF. The DNA for the CDR3 is TGCAGTGCCCCAGGGATAGGACTGGGCGAGCAGTACTTC.

In this sample, this clonotype turned up many times. V and J are TRBV15 and TRBJ2-1; the D is unclear. V lost 1 base and J lost 8, with 12 bases in between. The length of the CDR3 is 14 residues. Germline V CDR1 and CDR2: LNHNV, YYDKDF (reference sequence). The CDR3 bases are TGTGCCACCAGCAGAGGTTTGTCTAACGATGAGCAGTTCTTC. Translated, it gives CATSRGLSNDEQFF.

V gene TRBV20-1 combines with J gene TRBJ2-1; possibly TRBD1 for D (6 bases). CDR3 length: 14 residues. Looked up from germline, CDR1 is DFQATT and CDR2 is SNEGSKA (reference sequence). V was shortened by 3 bases and J by 5 bases, with 14 bases between the two germline ends. The CDR3 DNA sequence: TGCAGTGCTAGCAGGGGTAGATTTAACAATGAGCAGTTCTTC. This gives the protein CSASRGRFNNEQFF.

In its sample, this clonotype was seen a few times. The chain combines TRBV3-1 with TRBJ2-7; D uncertain. CDR1 and CDR2 from the germline V gene are LGHDT and YNNKEL (reference sequence). This CDR3 is built from 14 residues. Trimming removed 0 bases from V and 3 bases from J, with 9 bases in between. The CDR3 sequence is CASSQDAVGYEQYF. The CDR3 DNA sequence: TGTGCCAGCAGCCAAGATGCCGTGGGCTACGAGCAGTACTTC.

J is TRBJ1-2 and V is TRBV7-9; D is ambiguous. The CDR3 is 16 residues long. Trimming took off 4 bases at V and 5 bases at J, with 20 bases between the two ends. Germline CDR1 and CDR2: SEHNR and FQNEAQ (reference sequence). The CDR3 sequence is CASSYALRRSDYGYTF. In DNA form, the CDR3 reads TGTGCCAGCAGCTACGCTTTGAGGAGGAGTGATTATGGCTACACCTTC.

V and J are TRBV20-1 and TRBJ2-2; D unresolved. The CDR3 loop spans 14 amino acids. From germline, CDR1 is DFQATT and CDR2 SNEGSKA (reference sequence). V shed 3 bases and J shed 0 bases, with 8 bases lying between them. The CDR3 loop reads CSASVQTNTGELFF. The CDR3 nucleotides are TGCAGTGCTAGCGTGCAAACGAACACCGGGGAGCTGTTTTTT.

The chain couples TRBV7-8 to TRBJ2-7; possibly TRBD1 for D (5 bases). Trimming took off 5 bases at V and 4 bases at J, with 21 bases between the two ends. The CDR3 consists of 16 residues. CDR1 SGHVS and CDR2 FQNEAQ come from the germline V gene. The CDR3 DNA follows: TGTGCCAGCAGCCCTTTGACGGGTAGGGGTGGATACGAGCAGTACTTC. Its translation is CASSPLTGRGGYEQYF.

This clonotype appeared a few times. The chain employs TRBV6-2 or TRBV6-3 and TRBJ2-1; TRBD1 aligns across 8 bases. The V gene's germline CDR1 is MNHEY and CDR2 SVGEGT. This CDR3 has 16 amino acids. V was clipped by 0 bases and J by 5 bases; unmatched bases: 6. The CDR3 reads CASSYSRTGLHNEQFF. CDR3 in DNA: TGTGCCAGCAGTTACTCTCGGACAGGGCTCCACAATGAGCAGTTCTTC.

This clonotype was detected a few times. Compared with germline, one end of the junction differs, possibly owing to a read error. J is TRBJ1-6 and V is TRBV15; perhaps TRBD1 as D (5 bases). The CDR3 is 12 amino acids. Germline V gene data show CDR1 as LNHNV and CDR2 as YYDKDF (reference sequence). CDR3 sequence: CATSGTAGTRLF. The CDR3 coding sequence is TGTGCCACCAGCGGAACCGCCGGGACCCGTCTCTTT. Complete variable domain (other parts from reference TRBV15 and TRBJ1-6): DAMVIQNPRYQVTQFGKPVTLSCSQTLNHNVMYWYQQKSSQAPKLLFHYYDKDFNNEADTPDNFQSRRPNTSFCFLDIRSPGLGDTAMYLCATSGTAGTRLFGNGTRLTVT.

This clonotype was observed many times. The J gene is TRBJ2-1, the V gene TRBV20-1, with D perhaps TRBD1 (5 bases). Per germline, CDR1 DFQATT and CDR2 SNEGSKA (reference sequence). The V end lost 2 bases, the J end lost 0 bases, and 11 bases lay between the germline ends. The CDR3 has 15 residues. This CDR3 reads CSARYRQSSYNEQFF. The CDR3 DNA follows: TGCAGTGCTAGATACAGACAGAGCTCCTACAATGAGCAGTTCTTC.